What follows is one TCR beta chain and its context. Antigen: not known. CD4+ cells were split into CD45RA+ naive and CD45RA-negative memory subsets. This CDR3 has 15 amino acids. The germline V gene encodes CDR1 SGHTA and CDR2 FQGNSA. Trimming shortened V by 3 bases and J by 2 bases, and 13 bases separated the two germline ends. Assay: immunoSEQ multiplex PCR; the TCRdb copy retains only in-frame clones and omits some. This repertoire shows approximately 2.5 million clones, over 85% found once; its top ten account for 0.35% to 0.45%. This sample stems from a study of shared clonotypes between healthy human individuals. Study-wide results and limits: Depth of sequencing was expected to influence donor clonotype sharing.

The clonotype originates from a man younger than 30 in good health. Some clones in this sample may be carry-over from other donors' samples. Source material: naive CD4+ T cells from PBMCs. Subset specified: CD45RA+ positively selected. The chain couples TRBV7-2 to TRBJ2-5; possibly TRBD1 for D (7 bases). The CDR3 DNA sequence: TGTGCCAGCAGCTTGGAGGGGGCAAGACAAGAGACCCAGTACTTC. Its protein product is CASSLEGARQETQYF.